These 15 T cell receptor beta chains were sequenced from one sample in a study of cytomegalovirus exposure and HLA in healthy donors. A multiplex PCR was run with 60 Vbeta primers and 13 Jbeta primers. Sequenced by immunoSEQ multiplex PCR; TCRdb stores in-frame clones only, minus some. Among 150,000 to 170,000 clones listed, roughly three quarters were seen once. Sequencing input: PBMCs. The receptors derive from a man aged 25-40 years in good health and CMV-seropositive.

CDR3 DNA sequence: TGTGCCAGCAGTTTATCGTTTGCAGGGAACTATGGCTACACCTTC. This sequence encodes CASSLSFAGNYGYTF. V gene TRBV27 combines with J gene TRBJ1-2, with D possibly TRBD1 on 5 matching bases. The CDR3 extends over 15 amino acids. V lost 0 bases and J lost 2, with 10 bases in between. Germline V gives CDR1 MNHEY, CDR2 SMNVEV (reference sequence).

The chain combines TRBV10-3 with TRBJ2-7; 9 bases map to TRBD1. The CDR3 consists of 14 residues. Germline V lookup: CDR1 ENHRY, CDR2 SYGVKD. V trimming: 6 bases; J trimming: 4 bases; junction bases outside the gene matches: 7. CDR3 in DNA: TGTGCCATCAGATCAGACAGGGGGGATTACGAGCAGTACTTC. It is translated as CAIRSDRGDYEQYF.

This clone was observed a single time. The chain combines TRBV29-1 with TRBJ1-1, with 7 bases matching TRBD1. CDR3 length: 13 residues. The germline CDR1 and CDR2 sequences are SQVTM and ANQGSEA. V was pared by 7 bases and J by 1 base, with 6 bases of the junction left unmatched. CDR3 region: CSGEDRQNTEAFF. CDR3 in DNA: TGCAGCGGAGAGGACAGGCAGAACACTGAAGCTTTCTTT. The full variable domain, its missing parts supplied by reference TRBV29-1 and TRBJ1-1, is SAVISQKPSRDICQRGTSLTIQCQVDSQVTMMFWYRQQPGQSLTLIATANQGSEATYESGFVIDKFPISRPNLTFSTLTVSNMSPEDSSIYLCSGEDRQNTEAFFGQGTRLTVV.

The chain's CDR3 is CASSWTENTEAFF. The CDR3 bases are TGTGCCAGCAGCTGGACAGAGAACACTGAAGCTTTCTTT. The V gene is TRBV5-4, the J gene TRBJ1-1; D is possibly TRBD1 (6 bases). Germline values: CDR1 SGHNT, CDR2 YYREEE (reference sequence). The germline V and J ends were trimmed by 3 bases and 1 base, with 7 bases remaining between them. The CDR3 has 13 amino acids.

This clone was counted only a few times. V gene TRBV4-1 combines with J gene TRBJ2-7, with 7 bases that match TRBD1. Germline V gene data show CDR1 as MGHRA and CDR2 as YSYEKL. This CDR3 has 15 residues. The V gene end was trimmed by 2 bases and the J gene end by 2 bases; junction bases not matched to a gene: 6. CDR3 DNA sequence: TGCGCCAGCAGCCAAAGGACCCAGGGGGCCTACGAGCAGTACTTC. The encoded protein is CASSQRTQGAYEQYF.

The chain couples TRBV2 to TRBJ1-1; D is unresolved. This CDR3 region has 12 residues. Trimming removed 6 bases from V and 3 bases from J, with 8 bases in between. Germline V gene lookup returns CDR1 SNHLY and CDR2 FYNNEI. As DNA, the CDR3 is TGTGCCAGCAGGTGGGCAGACACTGAAGCTTTCTTT. This gives the protein CASRWADTEAFF.

The chain is built from TRBV19 and TRBJ2-3, with D tentatively TRBD2 (5 bases). CDR1 is LNHDA and CDR2 is SQIVND in the germline V gene (reference sequence). The CDR3 has 14 residues. V shed 3 bases and J shed 2 bases, with 9 bases lying between them. The CDR3 DNA sequence: TGTGCCAGTAGTATGTTAGCGACCACAGATACGCAGTATTTT. Protein sequence: CASSMLATTDTQYF.

The rearrangement uses TRBV12-5 and TRBJ1-5; 7 nucleotides match TRBD1. J was trimmed by 5 bases and V by 6 bases; bases with no gene match: 7. The germline gives CDR1 LGHNT, CDR2 FRNRAP. The CDR3 is 14 residues long. CDR3: CASGKTGFDQPQHF. The CDR3 region has the DNA TGTGCTAGTGGCAAGACAGGGTTTGATCAGCCCCAGCATTTT.

The CDR3 bases are TGTGCCAGCAGTTTAGGGGGGGACAGGACCTACGAGCAGTACTTC. It specifies CASSLGGDRTYEQYF. The chain has TRBV28 and TRBJ2-7; tentative D call: TRBD1 (8 bases). The CDR3 is 15 amino acids. Germline values: CDR1 MDHEN, CDR2 SYDVKM. The V end was cut by 2 bases, the J end by 2 bases, with 13 bases between.

This clone was seen more than once but under ten times. This sequence joins TRBV5-6 and TRBJ1-4; 10 bases line up with TRBD1. The V gene's germline CDR1 is SGHDT and CDR2 YYEEEE. CDR3 size: 16 residues. Trimming at V came to 4 bases and at J to 2 bases, leaving 5 bases not matched to a gene. CDR3 amino acids: CASSLRQGATNEKLFF. DNA for the CDR3: TGTGCCAGCAGCCTCAGACAGGGGGCGACTAATGAAAAACTGTTTTTT.

This chain links TRBV10-3 with TRBJ2-3; possibly TRBD2 for D (6 bases). Trimming left V 0 bases short and J 1 base short, with 17 bases between. This CDR3 contains 18 residues. Germline V gene lookup returns CDR1 ENHRY and CDR2 SYGVKD. This chain's CDR3 is CAISESGYGGSRTDTQYF. Here the CDR3 DNA reads TGTGCCATCAGTGAGTCGGGTTACGGGGGATCTCGCACAGATACGCAGTATTTT.

The chain employs TRBV15 and TRBJ2-1, with 7 bases identical to TRBD2. Germline CDR1 and CDR2: LNHNV and YYDKDF (reference sequence). V shed 4 bases and J 1 base; nucleotides not matched to a gene: 16. The CDR3 loop spans 19 amino acids. In DNA form, the CDR3 reads TGTGCCACCAGCACTGTCCGTCTAGCGGATGTCGATTCCTACAATGAGCAGTTCTTC. This gives the protein CATSTVRLADVDSYNEQFF.

This rearrangement joins TRBV5-6 to TRBJ2-5; 8 bases map to TRBD2. This CDR3 has 16 amino acids. With 4 bases clipped from V and 4 bases from J, the junction kept 12 bases outside the gene matches. Per the germline V gene, CDR1 is SGHDT and CDR2 is YYEEEE. In DNA form, the CDR3 reads TGTGCCAGCAGCGGGCACTCGCGGGAGGTCGGAGAGACCCAGTACTTC. Translating gives CASSGHSREVGETQYF.

Details on this clone: Additional DNA sequences in this sample encode the identical CDR3. J is TRBJ1-1 and V is TRBV5-1; weak D call: TRBD1 (5 bases). The germline gives CDR1 SGHRS, CDR2 YFSETQ. V gave up 2 bases and J gave up 1 base, with 6 bases separating them. The CDR3 spans 13 residues. The CDR3 sequence is CASSFGQNTEAFF. Here the CDR3 DNA reads TGCGCCAGCAGCTTCGGACAGAACACTGAAGCTTTCTTT.

This clone has only a few counts. This chain joins TRBV9 and TRBJ1-5; the match to TRBD1 covers 8 bases. CDR3 length equals 15 residues. CDR1 and CDR2 (germline): SGDLS, YYNGEE. V was pared by 7 bases and J by 3 bases, with 9 bases of the junction left unmatched. DNA of the CDR3: TGTGCCAGCTCCAAACAGGGGGGGATCAATCAGCCCCAGCATTTT. This sequence encodes CASSKQGGINQPQHF.